These 31 T cell receptor beta chains originate from one sample sequenced in a study of blood T cell repertoires in COVID-19. Measured with immunoSEQ multiplex PCR; TCRdb has only the in-frame clones, and not every one. The profile shows 110,000 to 150,000 clones, 70% to 85% of them singletons. Sequenced: PBMCs or T cells enriched from blood (not recorded which). These receptor sequences come from a man between 45 and 60 years old who had recovered from COVID-19.

V is TRBV7-8 and J is TRBJ1-5; TRBD1 aligns across 9 bases. V trimming: 1 base; J trimming: 4 bases; junction bases outside the gene matches: 11. This CDR3 is built from 18 residues. Germline V gene data show CDR1 as SGHVS and CDR2 as FQNEAQ. Written as DNA, the CDR3 is TGTGCCAGCAGCTTAGGTCGGACAGGGGATTTTTGGAATCAGCCCCAGCATTTT. Its protein product is CASSLGRTGDFWNQPQHF.

Only one count was recorded for this clone. The rearrangement uses TRBV10-3 and TRBJ1-1; D is possibly TRBD1 (6 bases). Trimming removed 4 bases from V and 1 base from J, with 10 bases in between. CDR3 length equals 14 residues. Germline V gives CDR1 ENHRY, CDR2 SYGVKD. Written as DNA, the CDR3 is TGTGCCATCAGTGGACAGGTGGGGAACACTGAAGCTTTCTTT. Its translation is CAISGQVGNTEAFF.

This clone was detected only once. This chain joins TRBV7-9 and TRBJ1-6; TRBD1 might be the D (5 bases). This CDR3 is built from 13 residues. Germline V lookup: CDR1 SEHNR, CDR2 FQNEAQ (reference sequence). V lost 3 bases and J 6 bases, leaving 6 bases between the germline ends. CDR3 loop: CASSLGPNSPLHF. Here the CDR3 DNA reads TGTGCCAGCAGCTTGGGGCCTAATTCACCCCTCCACTTT.

The rearrangement joins TRBV19 to TRBJ2-1; 7 bases are a match to TRBD2. Trimming at V came to 2 bases and at J to 7 bases, leaving 8 bases not matched to a gene. Germline assignment: CDR1 LNHDA and CDR2 SQIVND (reference sequence). CDR3 length: 15 amino acids. In DNA, the CDR3 is TGTGCCAGTAGTATATGGCTAGCGGAAAGAAATGAGCAGTTCTTC. Protein: CASSIWLAERNEQFF.

CDR3 in DNA: TGTGCCATCAGTGACGACAGGGTTAAGCCCCAGCATTTT. Amino acids: CAISDDRVKPQHF. The chain joins TRBV10-3 to TRBJ1-5; 7 bases are a match to TRBD1. V shed 3 bases, J shed 8 bases, and the junction held 4 bases outside the gene matches. Germline CDR1 is ENHRY and CDR2 is SYGVKD. The CDR3 extends over 13 amino acids.

V usage is TRBV27 and J usage is TRBJ2-2; 10 bases fit TRBD1. Germline assignment: CDR1 MNHEY and CDR2 SMNVEV (reference sequence). CDR3 length: 15 amino acids. J lost 5 bases, V lost 8 bases, and 8 bases had no gene match. CDR3 in DNA: TGTGCCAGCCATCTGGACAGGGGGGGAACCGGGGAGCTGTTTTTT. This gives the protein CASHLDRGGTGELFF.

This chain connects TRBV6-7 to TRBJ1-5; unclear D gene. TRBV6-7 is reported as an ORF; its role is uncertain. CDR3 size: 12 residues. Trimming removed 7 bases at V and 7 bases at J, with 11 bases between. The CDR3 sequence: CASNFPGQPQHF. The CDR3 bases are TGTGCCAGCAACTTCCCAGGCCAGCCCCAGCATTTT.

The CDR3 reads CASSYSGGSEAFF. The CDR3 coding sequence is TGTGCCAGCAGTTACTCAGGGGGCTCTGAAGCTTTCTTT. J is TRBJ1-1 and V is TRBV6-5; 7 nucleotides agree with TRBD1. The length of the CDR3 is 13 residues. CDR1 and CDR2 from the germline V gene are MNHEY and SVGAGI. The ends lost 0 bases at V and 6 bases at J; junction bases unmatched: 1.

This chain links TRBV20-1 with TRBJ1-1, with TRBD1 matching 10 bases. The CDR3 runs to 11 residues. Per the germline V gene, CDR1 is DFQATT and CDR2 is SNEGSKA (reference sequence). CDR3: CLGTGATEAFF. The CDR3 nucleotides are TGCCTAGGGACAGGGGCCACTGAAGCTTTCTTT.

The J gene is TRBJ1-1, the V gene TRBV6-5; TRBD1 matches at 8 bases. Trimming cost V 6 bases and J 3 bases; bases outside gene matches: 9. The CDR3 spans 15 residues. Germline V lookup: CDR1 MNHEY, CDR2 SVGAGI. CDR3 bases: TGTGCCAGCAGAGCCCAGGGGGCTAGGCACACTGAAGCTTTCTTT. Protein: CASRAQGARHTEAFF.

J is TRBJ2-1 and V is TRBV5-1; TRBD2 matches at 8 bases. The V and J ends lost 2 bases and 10 bases, in that order; junction bases with no gene match: 11. Germline-derived CDR1 and CDR2 are SGHRS and YFSETQ. The CDR3 spans 15 residues. CDR3 amino acids: CASSFLAGSQLEQFF. The CDR3 DNA sequence: TGCGCCAGCAGCTTTTTAGCGGGGAGCCAGTTGGAGCAGTTCTTC.

The rearrangement uses TRBV18 and TRBJ2-7; D may be TRBD2 (5 bases). CDR3 length: 15 amino acids. The V end lost 0 bases, the J end lost 6 bases, and 15 bases lay between the germline ends. From germline, CDR1 is KGHSH and CDR2 LQKENI. As DNA, the CDR3 is TGTGCCAGCTCACCACCGTCCGGGGTTCCGGGCGAGCAGTACTTC. It is translated as CASSPPSGVPGEQYF.

The chain uses TRBV19 and TRBJ1-2, with a tentative D call TRBD1 (6 bases). V was cut by 7 bases and J by 9 bases, with 18 bases left in between. Per the germline V gene, CDR1 is LNHDA and CDR2 is SQIVND (reference sequence). The CDR3 is made up of 13 amino acids. The CDR3 region has the DNA TGTGCCAGTATTCTTCACTCACAGGGTAGCTACACCTTC. Protein: CASILHSQGSYTF.

This sequence joins TRBV19 and TRBJ2-3; 8 nucleotides align to TRBD2. The germline gives CDR1 LNHDA, CDR2 SQIVND (reference sequence). Trimming cost V 4 bases and J 2 bases; bases outside gene matches: 2. CDR3 length: 14 residues. CDR3 coding DNA: TGTGCCAGTAGTAGCGGGGGGCCCACAGATACGCAGTATTTT. Protein sequence: CASSSGGPTDTQYF. Looking up the rest from reference TRBV19 and TRBJ2-3 gives the full variable domain: DGGITQSPKYLFRKEGQNVTLSCEQNLNHDAMYWYRQDPGQGLRLIYYSQIVNDFQKGDIAEGYSVSREKKESFPLTVTSAQKNPTAFYLCASSSGGPTDTQYFGPGTRLTVL.

V and J are TRBV7-9 and TRBJ2-1, with TRBD2 matching 11 bases. V shed 5 bases, J shed 4 bases, and the junction held 7 bases outside the gene matches. The length of the CDR3 is 16 residues. The V gene's germline CDR1 is SEHNR and CDR2 FQNEAQ (reference sequence). As DNA, the CDR3 is TGTGCCAGCAGCGCTCCGGGACTAGCGGTTTACAATGAGCAGTTCTTC. Translated: CASSAPGLAVYNEQFF.

V usage is TRBV7-9 and J usage is TRBJ1-4; possible D gene TRBD1, 5 bases. Germline V lookup: CDR1 SEHNR, CDR2 FQNEAQ (reference sequence). The CDR3 totals 14 residues. V was shortened by 3 bases and J by 8 bases, with 13 bases between the two germline ends. This CDR3 reads CASSLDKGREKLFF. CDR3 coding DNA: TGTGCCAGCAGCTTGGACAAGGGGCGCGAAAAACTGTTTTTT.

V is TRBV4-1 and J is TRBJ2-3; possibly TRBD1 for D (5 bases). Trimming removed 0 bases from V and 0 bases from J, with 7 bases in between. The CDR3 has 15 amino acids. The germline V gene has CDR1 MGHRA and CDR2 YSYEKL. The CDR3 sequence: CASSQDQGSTDTQYF. CDR3 DNA: TGCGCCAGCAGCCAAGATCAGGGAAGCACAGATACGCAGTATTTT.

The chain combines TRBV6-5 with TRBJ1-5; D is perhaps TRBD1 (6 bases). The germline gives CDR1 MNHEY, CDR2 SVGAGI. There are 13 residues in the CDR3. V gave up 6 bases and J gave up 5 bases, with 11 bases separating them. The DNA for the CDR3 is TGTGCCAGCAGAATACAGGGCGATCAGCCCCAGCATTTT. Protein: CASRIQGDQPQHF.

This chain links TRBV5-1 with TRBJ1-4; the D is unclear. Trimming pared 5 bases from V and 4 bases from J, leaving 12 bases between. The CDR3 spans 14 residues. In germline, CDR1 is SGHRS, CDR2 YFSETQ. The DNA of the CDR3 is TGCGCCAGCAGGTCGGGTGGTTTTAATGAAAAACTGTTTTTT. Its protein is CASRSGGFNEKLFF.

The chain uses TRBV10-3 and TRBJ1-5; D unclear. The CDR3 is 13 residues long. Trimming stripped 2 bases from V and 4 bases from J, with 6 bases between. CDR1 ENHRY and CDR2 SYGVKD come from the germline V gene. CDR3: CAISEEHNQPQHF. The CDR3 DNA reads TGTGCCATCAGTGAGGAACATAATCAGCCCCAGCATTTT.

The chain joins TRBV28 to TRBJ1-2; D is unresolved. The germline V and J ends were trimmed by 5 bases and 3 bases, with 4 bases remaining between them. Germline V gene data show CDR1 as MDHEN and CDR2 as SYDVKM. The CDR3 totals 11 residues. The CDR3 DNA sequence: TGTGCCAGCAGTCGCGACTATGGCTACACCTTC. It codes for CASSRDYGYTF.

The chain employs TRBV7-2 and TRBJ2-4; tentative D call: TRBD1 (6 bases). The V gene lost 4 bases and the J gene lost 7 bases, with 14 bases spanning the gap. CDR1 and CDR2 (germline): SGHTA, FQGNSA. The CDR3 consists of 14 residues. CDR3 region: CASSSPGGANIQYF. CDR3 nucleotide sequence: TGTGCCAGCAGCTCCCCTGGGGGCGCGAACATTCAGTACTTC.

The chain carries TRBV7-9 and TRBJ1-1; TRBD1 matches at 7 bases. The CDR3 sequence is 16 residues long. Germline lookup yields CDR1 SEHNR and CDR2 FQNEAQ (reference sequence). J gave up 3 bases and V 5 bases, and 12 bases lay outside the gene matches. CDR3 nucleotide sequence: TGTGCCAGCAGCGAGAGACAGGGCCCCGTCTACACTGAAGCTTTCTTT. This encodes CASSERQGPVYTEAFF.

V gene TRBV5-1 combines with J gene TRBJ1-3, with D unresolved. Germline values: CDR1 SGHRS, CDR2 YFSETQ. V lost 1 base and J lost 8, with 13 bases in between. The CDR3 consists of 14 residues. CDR3 region: CASSLYRGEDTIYF. CDR3 bases: TGCGCCAGCAGCTTGTACCGGGGAGAGGACACCATATATTTT.

J is TRBJ2-1 and V is TRBV27; D remains ambiguous. V was trimmed by 5 bases and J by 0 bases, leaving 11 bases between them. The CDR3 is made up of 15 amino acids. CDR1 and CDR2 (germline): MNHEY, SMNVEV (reference sequence). The CDR3 bases are TGTGCCAGCAGTCCTACAGCTACCTCCTACAATGAGCAGTTCTTC. Translating gives CASSPTATSYNEQFF.

The chain employs TRBV6-2 or TRBV6-3 and TRBJ2-5; 8 bases map to TRBD2. Trimming took 0 bases from V and 6 from J; bases not matched to a gene: 3. Germline V gives CDR1 MNHEY, CDR2 SVGEGT. The CDR3 is 14 residues long. The CDR3 region is CASSYSGGAKTQYF. In DNA form, the CDR3 reads TGTGCCAGCAGTTACTCCGGGGGGGCAAAGACCCAGTACTTC.

The V gene is TRBV10-3, the J gene TRBJ2-3; TRBD1 is a possible D gene (7 bases). This CDR3 is built from 15 residues. The germline V gene has CDR1 ENHRY and CDR2 SYGVKD. Between the trimmed V and J ends, which lost 6 bases and 2 bases, there was a span of 15 bases. CDR3 nucleotide sequence: TGTGCCATCAGAAGTGACAGGGAGGACACAGATACGCAGTATTTT. Translated: CAIRSDREDTDTQYF.

V usage is TRBV15 and J usage is TRBJ1-2, with D hard to call. The V end was cut by 5 bases, the J end by 6 bases, with 19 bases between. This CDR3 contains 15 residues. CDR1 and CDR2 (germline): LNHNV, YYDKDF (reference sequence). The CDR3 region is CATSEMRAQLNGYTF. In DNA, the CDR3 is TGTGCCACCAGCGAGATGAGGGCACAGCTAAATGGCTACACCTTC. The whole variable domain, remainder taken from reference TRBV15 and TRBJ1-2, is DAMVIQNPRYQVTQFGKPVTLSCSQTLNHNVMYWYQQKSSQAPKLLFHYYDKDFNNEADTPDNFQSRRPNTSFCFLDIRSPGLGDTAMYLCATSEMRAQLNGYTFGSGTRLTVV.

CDR3: CASRRDSGELFF. DNA of the CDR3: TGTGCCAGCAGACGGGACTCCGGGGAGCTGTTTTTT. The rearrangement uses TRBV11-3 and TRBJ2-2; tentative D call: TRBD2 (6 bases). The CDR3 runs to 12 residues. Germline assignment: CDR1 SGHNT and CDR2 YENEEA. The V gene lost 6 bases and the J gene lost 6 bases, with 8 bases spanning the gap.

This clone was found once. The chain carries TRBV28 and TRBJ1-1; D is ambiguous. This CDR3 has 14 amino acids. Germline CDR1 and CDR2: MDHEN and SYDVKM. V was clipped by 6 bases and J by 3 bases, with 14 bases between them. CDR3 in amino acids: CASSSGSGHTEAFF. CDR3 sequence (DNA): TGTGCCAGCAGCTCGGGGAGCGGTCACACTGAAGCTTTCTTT. The full variable domain, with the rest looked up from reference TRBV28 and TRBJ1-1, is DVKVTQSSRYLVKRTGEKVFLECVQDMDHENMFWYRQDPGLGLRLIYFSYDVKMKEKGDIPEGYSVSREKKERFSLILESASTNQTSMYLCASSSGSGHTEAFFGQGTRLTVV.

The chain recombines TRBV20-1 with TRBJ1-1; D gene ambiguous. V lost 3 bases, J lost 0 bases, and 8 bases lay in between. CDR1 and CDR2 from the germline V gene are DFQATT and SNEGSKA (reference sequence). CDR3 length: 13 amino acids. CDR3 nucleotides: TGCAGTGCTAGTAAACAGATGAACACTGAAGCTTTCTTT. It is translated as CSASKQMNTEAFF.